This TCR beta chain is from a study of blood T cell repertoires in COVID-19. Study background: Researchers got acute and convalescent COVID-19 samples from the United States, Italy and Spain. Sample material is recorded as cDNA or gDNA derived from T cells, B-cell-depleted T cells, or PBMCs.

Source study methods: From reference gene primer amplification, estimates of nucleated cell counts were derived. Here immunoSEQ multiplex PCR was the method, and the copy in TCRdb shows in-frame clones only, minus some. The DNA gave D and trimming, while V, J and clone size come from that table. Altogether roughly 190,000 clones are present, around nine tenths being singletons, with the ten largest covering roughly 21%. The origin of this receptor is a man aged 55 to 69 with active or convalescent COVID-19. The sample comprised peripheral blood.

CDR3 DNA: TGTGCCAGCAGTCGCTCTATAATAGTTGGCTACACCTTC. Amino acids: CASSRSIIVGYTF. The chain uses TRBV6-2 or TRBV6-3 and TRBJ1-2; D unresolved. CDR3 length equals 13 residues. Deletions cut 5 bases from V and 7 bases from J, with 14 bases between. The V gene's germline CDR1 is MNHEY and CDR2 SVGEGT.